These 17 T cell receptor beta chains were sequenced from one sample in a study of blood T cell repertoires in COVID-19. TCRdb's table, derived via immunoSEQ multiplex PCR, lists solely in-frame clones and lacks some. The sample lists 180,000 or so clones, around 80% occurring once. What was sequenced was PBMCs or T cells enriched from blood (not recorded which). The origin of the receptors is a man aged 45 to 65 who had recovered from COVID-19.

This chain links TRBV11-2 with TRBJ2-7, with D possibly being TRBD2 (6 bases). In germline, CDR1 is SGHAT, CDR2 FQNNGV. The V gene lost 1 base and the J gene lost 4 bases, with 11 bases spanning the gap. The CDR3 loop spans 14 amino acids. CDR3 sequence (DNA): TGTGCCAGCAGCTTAGGAGGGACTTCATACGAGCAGTACTTC. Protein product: CASSLGGTSYEQYF.

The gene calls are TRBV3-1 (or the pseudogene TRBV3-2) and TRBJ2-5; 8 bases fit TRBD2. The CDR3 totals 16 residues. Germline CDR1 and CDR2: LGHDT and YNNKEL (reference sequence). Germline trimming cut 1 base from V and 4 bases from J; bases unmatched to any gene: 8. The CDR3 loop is CASSQVPTGGRETQYF. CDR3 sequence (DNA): TGTGCCAGCAGCCAAGTCCCAACGGGGGGGCGAGAGACCCAGTACTTC.

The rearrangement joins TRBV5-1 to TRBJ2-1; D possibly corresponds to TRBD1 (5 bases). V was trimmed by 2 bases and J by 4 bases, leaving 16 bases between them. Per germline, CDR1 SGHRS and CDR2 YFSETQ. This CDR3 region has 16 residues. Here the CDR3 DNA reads TGCGCCAGCAGCTTCAGGCAGGGATGGGATTACAATGAGCAGTTCTTC. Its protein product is CASSFRQGWDYNEQFF.

The CDR3 here is CASSSQGVSPTNEKLFF. The CDR3 DNA reads TGTGCCAGCAGCTCCCAGGGTGTATCCCCAACTAATGAAAAACTGTTTTTT. The chain links TRBV3-1 (or the pseudogene TRBV3-2) to TRBJ1-4, with a weak D call TRBD1 (5 bases). This CDR3 contains 17 residues. V was shortened by 5 bases and J by 0 bases, with 16 bases between the two germline ends. From germline, CDR1 is LGHDT and CDR2 YNNKEL (reference sequence).

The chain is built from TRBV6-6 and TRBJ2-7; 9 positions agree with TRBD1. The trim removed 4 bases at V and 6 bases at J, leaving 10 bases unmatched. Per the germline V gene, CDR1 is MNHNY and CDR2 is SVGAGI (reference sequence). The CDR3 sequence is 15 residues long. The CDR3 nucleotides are TGTGCCAGCAGTTTAAACAGGGGGCGGGTGGGCGAGCAGTACTTC. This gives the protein CASSLNRGRVGEQYF.

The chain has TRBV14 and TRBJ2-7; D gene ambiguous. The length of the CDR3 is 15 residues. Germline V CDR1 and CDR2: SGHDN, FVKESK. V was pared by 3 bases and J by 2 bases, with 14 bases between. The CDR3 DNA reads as TGTGCCAGCAGCCAGGCCTGGAGTGCGGCCTACGAGCAGTACTTC. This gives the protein CASSQAWSAAYEQYF.

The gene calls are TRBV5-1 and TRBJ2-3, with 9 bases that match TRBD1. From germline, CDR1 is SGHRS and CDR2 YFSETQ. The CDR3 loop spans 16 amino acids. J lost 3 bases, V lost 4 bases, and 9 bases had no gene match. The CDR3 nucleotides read TGCGCCAGCAGCCCGGAGACAGGGGGAAGGACAGATACGCAGTATTTT. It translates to CASSPETGGRTDTQYF.

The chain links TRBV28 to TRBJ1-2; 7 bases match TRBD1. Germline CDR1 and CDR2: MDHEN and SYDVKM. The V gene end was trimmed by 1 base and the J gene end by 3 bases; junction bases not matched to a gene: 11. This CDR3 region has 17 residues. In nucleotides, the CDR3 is TGTGCCAGCAGTTTATCCCGGACAGGATTGTGGCACTATGGCTACACCTTC. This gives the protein CASSLSRTGLWHYGYTF.

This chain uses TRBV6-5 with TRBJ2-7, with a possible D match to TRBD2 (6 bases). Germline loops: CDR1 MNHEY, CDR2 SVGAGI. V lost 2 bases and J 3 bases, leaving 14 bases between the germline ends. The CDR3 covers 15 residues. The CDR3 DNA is TGTGCCAGCAGTTACAATGGGGGGATCGGCTACGAGCAGTACTTC. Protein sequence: CASSYNGGIGYEQYF.

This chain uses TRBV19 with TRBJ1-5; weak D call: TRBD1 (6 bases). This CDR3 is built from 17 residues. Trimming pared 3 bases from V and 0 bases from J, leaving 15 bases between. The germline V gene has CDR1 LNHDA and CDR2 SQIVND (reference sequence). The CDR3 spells CASSIRTAVYSNQPQHF. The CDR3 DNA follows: TGTGCCAGTAGTATCCGGACAGCAGTATATAGCAATCAGCCCCAGCATTTT. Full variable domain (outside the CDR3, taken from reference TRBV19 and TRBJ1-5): DGGITQSPKYLFRKEGQNVTLSCEQNLNHDAMYWYRQDPGQGLRLIYYSQIVNDFQKGDIAEGYSVSREKKESFPLTVTSAQKNPTAFYLCASSIRTAVYSNQPQHFGDGTRLSIL.

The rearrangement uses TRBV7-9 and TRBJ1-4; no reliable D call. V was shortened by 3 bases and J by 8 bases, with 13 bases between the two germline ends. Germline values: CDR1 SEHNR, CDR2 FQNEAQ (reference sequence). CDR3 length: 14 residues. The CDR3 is CASSLEAVGEKLFF. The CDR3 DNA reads TGTGCCAGCAGCTTGGAAGCGGTCGGGGAAAAACTGTTTTTT.

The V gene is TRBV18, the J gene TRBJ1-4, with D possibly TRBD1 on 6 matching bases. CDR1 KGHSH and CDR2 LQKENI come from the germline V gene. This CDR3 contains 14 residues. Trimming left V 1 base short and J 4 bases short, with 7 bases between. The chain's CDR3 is CASSPRQVNEKLFF. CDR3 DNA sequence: TGTGCCAGCTCACCACGACAGGTTAATGAAAAACTGTTTTTT.

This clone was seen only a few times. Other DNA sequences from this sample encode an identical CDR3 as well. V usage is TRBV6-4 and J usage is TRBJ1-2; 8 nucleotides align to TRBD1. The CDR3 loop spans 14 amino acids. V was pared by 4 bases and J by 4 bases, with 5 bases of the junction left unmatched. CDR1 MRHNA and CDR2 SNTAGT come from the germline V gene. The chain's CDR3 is CASSATGTGYGYTF. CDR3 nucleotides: TGTGCCAGCAGTGCTACCGGGACAGGCTATGGCTACACCTTC.

In DNA, the CDR3 is TGTGCCAGCACCTTAAGCGGCGGGATTTCCTACGAGCAGTACTTC. Translation: CASTLSGGISYEQYF. The chain is built from TRBV5-4 and TRBJ2-7; weak D call: TRBD2 (6 bases). Trimming pared 6 bases from V and 1 base from J, leaving 17 bases between. CDR1 and CDR2 (germline): SGHNT, YYREEE (reference sequence). The CDR3 covers 15 residues.

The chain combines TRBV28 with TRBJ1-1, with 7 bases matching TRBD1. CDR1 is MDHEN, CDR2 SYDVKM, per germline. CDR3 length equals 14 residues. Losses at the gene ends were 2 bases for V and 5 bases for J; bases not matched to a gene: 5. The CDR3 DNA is TGTGCCAGCAGTTTAAGGGGGCTGGGGACTGAAGCTTTCTTT. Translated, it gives CASSLRGLGTEAFF.

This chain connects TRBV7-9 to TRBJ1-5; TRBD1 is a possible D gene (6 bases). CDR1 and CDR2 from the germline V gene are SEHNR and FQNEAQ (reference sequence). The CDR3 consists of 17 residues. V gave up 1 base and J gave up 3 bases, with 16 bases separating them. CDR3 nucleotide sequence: TGTGCCAGCAGCTTAGGGATCGGACAGCTAATCAATCAGCCCCAGCATTTT. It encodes CASSLGIGQLINQPQHF.

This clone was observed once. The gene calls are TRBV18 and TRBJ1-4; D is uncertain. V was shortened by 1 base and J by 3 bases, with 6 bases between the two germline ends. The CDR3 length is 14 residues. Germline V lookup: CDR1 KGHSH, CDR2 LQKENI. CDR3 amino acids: CASSPRPANEKLFF. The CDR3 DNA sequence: TGTGCCAGCTCACCACGCCCGGCTAATGAAAAACTGTTTTTT.